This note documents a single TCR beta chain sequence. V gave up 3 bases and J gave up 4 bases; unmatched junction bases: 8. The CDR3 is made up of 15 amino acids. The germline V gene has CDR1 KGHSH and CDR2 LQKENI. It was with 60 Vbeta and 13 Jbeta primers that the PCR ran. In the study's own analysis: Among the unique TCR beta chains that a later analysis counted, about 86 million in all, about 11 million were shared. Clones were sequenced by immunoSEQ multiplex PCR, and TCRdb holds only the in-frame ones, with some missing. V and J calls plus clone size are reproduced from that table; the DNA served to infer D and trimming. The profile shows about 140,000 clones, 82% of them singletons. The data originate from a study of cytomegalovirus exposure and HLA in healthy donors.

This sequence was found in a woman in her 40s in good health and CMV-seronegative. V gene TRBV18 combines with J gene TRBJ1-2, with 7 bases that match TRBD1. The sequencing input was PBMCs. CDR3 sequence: CASSPGQRNLYGYTF. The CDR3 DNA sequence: TGTGCCAGCTCACCGGGACAGAGAAATCTCTATGGCTACACCTTC.